This T cell receptor beta chain is drawn from a study of shared clonotypes between healthy human individuals. The method was immunoSEQ multiplex PCR; TCRdb's version includes in-frame clones alone and lacks a portion of them. The top ten clones hold about 0.36% of a sample with a few million clones, 85% to 95% of them seen once. The germline V gene encodes CDR1 SNHLY and CDR2 FYNNEI. Trimming removed 6 bases from V and 5 bases from J, with 10 bases in between. The length of the CDR3 is 12 residues. As for this clone: Additional DNA sequences in this sample encode the identical CDR3.

This clonotype was obtained from a man aged 18 to 29 in good health. Some clones in this sample may be carry-over from other donors' samples. This sequence joins TRBV2 and TRBJ2-5; perhaps TRBD1 as D (6 bases). The material sequenced was naive CD4+ T cells from PBMCs. Subset of the sample: CD45RA+ positively selected. For the CDR3, the DNA is TGTGCCAGCAGACAGGGCCGGGAGACCCAGTACTTC. Protein: CASRQGRETQYF.